These 28 T cell receptor beta chains were all obtained from the same sample, sequenced in a study of cytomegalovirus exposure and HLA in healthy donors. PCR primers comprised 60 Vbeta and 13 Jbeta primers. Assay used: immunoSEQ multiplex PCR; TCRdb lists only in-frame clones, some missing. The sample comprises over 100,000 clones, 73% of which are singletons, and about 8.4% rests with the top ten. Sequencing used PBMCs. These receptors all stem from a man in his forties in good health and CMV-seronegative.

The chain has TRBV28 and TRBJ2-7, with 7 bases identical to TRBD1. V shed 7 bases and J 2 bases; nucleotides not matched to a gene: 5. This CDR3 is 13 amino acids long. Germline assignment: CDR1 MDHEN and CDR2 SYDVKM. This CDR3 is CASTRTGPYEQYF. CDR3 sequence (DNA): TGTGCCAGCACTAGGACAGGACCCTACGAGCAGTACTTC.

J is TRBJ2-7 and V is TRBV7-9, with 7 bases matching TRBD1. The V segment lost 4 bases and the J segment 4 bases; nucleotides outside the gene matches: 10. The CDR3 runs to 15 residues. Germline V CDR1 and CDR2: SEHNR, FQNEAQ (reference sequence). CDR3 sequence reads: CASSSPRTGAYEQYF. The CDR3 nucleotides read TGTGCCAGCAGCTCGCCCAGGACAGGCGCTTACGAGCAGTACTTC.

The table lists this clone with a count of one. The rearrangement links TRBV7-2 to TRBJ2-7, with D possibly being TRBD2 (6 bases). The CDR3 sequence is 14 residues long. V lost 0 bases and J lost 3, with 9 bases in between. CDR1 is SGHTA, CDR2 FQGNSA, per germline. CDR3 residues: CASSLASGDYEQYF. DNA for the CDR3: TGTGCCAGCAGCTTAGCGTCGGGGGACTACGAGCAGTACTTC.

This chain joins TRBV11-3 and TRBJ2-5, with 12 bases fitting TRBD2. Germline CDR1 reads SGHNT; CDR2 reads YENEEA. V shed 5 bases and J 4 bases; nucleotides not matched to a gene: 8. The CDR3 has 16 amino acids. This CDR3 is CASSRGLAGIGETQYF. DNA for the CDR3: TGTGCCAGCAGCCGCGGACTAGCGGGGATAGGAGAGACCCAGTACTTC.

This chain connects TRBV27 to TRBJ2-7; 8 bases map to TRBD2. This CDR3 region has 15 residues. Unmatched junction bases numbered 14, after V lost 10 bases and J lost 3 bases. Germline V gives CDR1 MNHEY, CDR2 SMNVEV (reference sequence). CDR3 DNA sequence: TGTGCCACCTCCCACTCGGCCGGGGGGGACTACGAGCAGTACTTC. This translates into CATSHSAGGDYEQYF.

The J gene is TRBJ2-7, the V gene TRBV6-1; D possibly corresponds to TRBD1 (6 bases). V lost 2 bases, J lost 7 bases, and 15 bases lay in between. The CDR3 runs 14 residues. CDR1 is MNHNS and CDR2 is SASEGT in the germline V gene. CDR3 protein: CASSEQGKVREQYF. Written as DNA, the CDR3 is TGTGCCAGCAGTGAACAGGGGAAGGTAAGGGAGCAGTACTTC.

This clone was seen only a few times. The genes are TRBV13 and TRBJ1-3; no reliable D call. From germline, CDR1 is PRHDT and CDR2 FYEKMQ (reference sequence). This CDR3 is 20 amino acids long. V lost 1 base to trimming and J lost 0 bases, with 22 bases between them. The CDR3 DNA follows: TGTGCCAGCAGCTTAGTTTACTCGCCTTTAGAGGCCATCTCTGGAAACACCATATATTTT. Protein product: CASSLVYSPLEAISGNTIYF.

The genes are TRBV19 and TRBJ2-1; 8 nucleotides align to TRBD1. Germline V gene lookup returns CDR1 LNHDA and CDR2 SQIVND (reference sequence). Trimming removed 5 bases from V and 4 bases from J; junction bases left unmatched: 7. The CDR3 totals 15 residues. The CDR3 is CASSWDRTSYNEQFF. For the CDR3, the DNA is TGTGCCAGTAGTTGGGACAGGACTTCTTACAATGAGCAGTTCTTC.

This chain uses TRBV7-6 with TRBJ1-2; a possible D gene is TRBD1 (5 bases). This CDR3 is built from 16 residues. The germline V and J ends were trimmed by 6 bases and 0 bases, with 17 bases remaining between them. The germline V gene encodes CDR1 SGHVS and CDR2 FNYEAQ. The CDR3 loop reads CASSSGRAGTNYGYTF. The CDR3 coding sequence is TGTGCCAGCAGTTCGGGCAGGGCTGGGACTAACTATGGCTACACCTTC.

J is TRBJ2-7 and V is TRBV27; 8 bases match TRBD2. The CDR3 is made up of 15 amino acids. Germline CDR1 MNHEY, CDR2 SMNVEV (reference sequence). The ends lost 4 bases at V and 2 bases at J; junction bases unmatched: 7. CDR3 bases: TGTGCCAGCAGTTCACCCGGGACTAGGACCTACGAGCAGTACTTC. Translation: CASSSPGTRTYEQYF.

This clone has just one count. The chain carries TRBV5-4 and TRBJ2-5; D might be TRBD2 (5 bases). Germline V CDR1 and CDR2: SGHNT, YYREEE (reference sequence). CDR3 length: 13 residues. Trimming shortened V by 3 bases and J by 3 bases, and 9 bases separated the two germline ends. CDR3 sequence: CASSYPEEETQYF. DNA of the CDR3: TGTGCCAGCAGCTACCCGGAGGAAGAGACCCAGTACTTC.

The rearrangement links TRBV20-1 to TRBJ2-1, with D maybe TRBD2 (7 bases). CDR1 is DFQATT, CDR2 SNEGSKA, per germline (reference sequence). This CDR3 is built from 11 residues. Trimming cost V 5 bases and J 12 bases, with 14 bases left between them. In DNA form, the CDR3 reads TGCAGTGCTTTGGGGGGGCTTGTGCAGTTCTTC. It is translated as CSALGGLVQFF.

The sample holds a few counts of this clone. V and J are TRBV11-2 and TRBJ2-7, with no clear D. The CDR3 runs to 12 residues. V shed 10 bases and J shed 2 bases, with 12 bases lying between them. Germline V gene data show CDR1 as SGHAT and CDR2 as FQNNGV. The CDR3 sequence: CANPGKTYEQYF. The CDR3 bases are TGTGCCAACCCTGGCAAAACCTACGAGCAGTACTTC. The whole variable domain, remainder taken from reference TRBV11-2 and TRBJ2-7, is EAGVAQSPRYKIIEKRQSVAFWCNPISGHATLYWYQQILGQGPKLLIQFQNNGVVDDSQLPKDRFSAERLKGVDSTLKIQPAKLEDSAVYLCANPGKTYEQYFGPGTRLTVT.

This clone appeared once. The chain carries TRBV5-1 and TRBJ2-7; perhaps TRBD2 as D (5 bases). The CDR3 has 19 amino acids. V lost 1 base and J 4 bases, leaving 27 bases between the germline ends. Germline loops: CDR1 SGHRS, CDR2 YFSETQ. The chain's CDR3 is CASSLSGEIHPPKAYEQYF. Here the CDR3 DNA reads TGCGCCAGCAGCTTGAGTGGGGAGATCCACCCCCCCAAAGCTTACGAGCAGTACTTC.

Only one count was recorded for this clone. This chain joins TRBV14 and TRBJ2-2; D possibly corresponds to TRBD1 (5 bases). The V and J ends lost 4 bases and 7 bases respectively, with 16 bases between them. Germline V lookup: CDR1 SGHDN, CDR2 FVKESK. There are 15 residues in the CDR3. CDR3 sequence reads: CASSRGRANYGELFF. CDR3 nucleotide sequence: TGTGCCAGCAGCCGTGGCAGGGCGAATTACGGGGAGCTGTTTTTT.

The chain couples TRBV4-3 to TRBJ2-3, with 8 positions matching TRBD2. The V gene's germline CDR1 is LGHNA and CDR2 YSLEER. The CDR3 is 17 residues long. Unmatched junction bases numbered 10, after V lost 3 bases and J lost 2 bases. The CDR3 region has the DNA TGCGCCAGCAGCCAGGACGTCGGGGGGGGCCCCACAGATACGCAGTATTTT. Its translation: CASSQDVGGGPTDTQYF.

V is TRBV5-1 and J is TRBJ2-1; 8 bases map to TRBD1. The CDR3 consists of 15 residues. Trimming cost V 4 bases and J 8 bases; bases outside gene matches: 11. Germline CDR1 SGHRS, CDR2 YFSETQ. The DNA for the CDR3 is TGCGCCAGCAGCAAGGCGGCAGGGGGCTCGGATGAGCAGTTCTTC. It translates to CASSKAAGGSDEQFF.

This clone was detected only a few times. CDR3 coding DNA: TGTGCCAGCAGTGACGACAGCTCTGGGGCCAACGTCCTGACTTTC. This sequence encodes CASSDDSSGANVLTF. The chain couples TRBV2 to TRBJ2-6, with D possibly TRBD1 on 5 matching bases. Germline CDR1 is SNHLY and CDR2 is FYNNEI. The CDR3 loop spans 15 amino acids. Trimming pared 3 bases from V and 0 bases from J, leaving 6 bases between.

The rearrangement joins TRBV9 to TRBJ2-2, with 9 bases lining up with TRBD2. The CDR3 length is 16 residues. Germline loops: CDR1 SGDLS, CDR2 YYNGEE. Trimming took 0 bases from V and 6 from J; bases not matched to a gene: 6. Here the CDR3 reads CASSVVPAGGPGELFF. In nucleotides, the CDR3 is TGTGCCAGCAGCGTAGTACCCGCGGGGGGGCCCGGGGAGCTGTTTTTT.

The chain has TRBV6-7 and TRBJ2-5; 9 positions agree with TRBD2. TRBV6-7 is known as an ORF, though its function is uncertain. CDR3 length equals 17 residues. Trimming removed 1 base from V and 2 bases from J; junction bases left unmatched: 8. DNA of the CDR3: TGTGCCAGCAGTTACTATCGCGGGGGGGCGGGGCAAGAGACCCAGTACTTC. Its translation: CASSYYRGGAGQETQYF.

The table lists this clone with a few counts. The chain employs TRBV28 and TRBJ1-1; 8 nucleotides match TRBD1. After removal of 5 bases from V and 7 bases from J, the junction contained 3 bases not matched to a gene. The CDR3 is 12 residues long. CDR1 is MDHEN, CDR2 SYDVKM, per germline. Written as DNA, the CDR3 is TGTGCCAGCAGTATTGGACAGGGTGAAGCTTTCTTT. Translated, it gives CASSIGQGEAFF.

This clone was seen a single time. The chain combines TRBV4-2 with TRBJ1-5; 9 bases are a match to TRBD1. V gave up 3 bases and J gave up 4 bases; unmatched junction bases: 4. The CDR3 contains 15 residues. Germline values: CDR1 LGHNA, CDR2 YNFKEQ. For the CDR3, the DNA is TGTGCCAGCAGCCAGGACAGGGGCTCAAATCAGCCCCAGCATTTT. It codes for CASSQDRGSNQPQHF.

The chain uses TRBV5-1 and TRBJ2-7; 7 bases line up with TRBD1. The CDR3 is made up of 12 amino acids. CDR1 is SGHRS, CDR2 YFSETQ, per germline. J was trimmed by 3 bases and V by 6 bases; bases with no gene match: 3. The CDR3 loop is CASKRDSYEQYF. The DNA for the CDR3 is TGCGCCAGCAAGAGGGACAGCTACGAGCAGTACTTC.

The rearrangement uses TRBV7-9 and TRBJ2-1, with 15 bases aligning to TRBD2. Germline V lookup: CDR1 SEHNR, CDR2 FQNEAQ (reference sequence). The junction had 9 bases not matched to a gene; V was cut back by 5 bases and J by 4 bases. CDR3 length: 18 residues. The CDR3 DNA is TGTGCCAGCAGCCGGGGACTAGCGGGGGGCTGGGGTTACAATGAGCAGTTCTTC. Translated, it gives CASSRGLAGGWGYNEQFF.

The chain joins TRBV5-8 to TRBJ2-7; no reliable D call. Per the germline V gene, CDR1 is SGHTS and CDR2 is YDEGEE. There are 11 residues in the CDR3. V lost 3 bases to trimming and J lost 7 bases, with 8 bases between them. CDR3 protein: CASSWVEEQYF. Written as DNA, the CDR3 is TGTGCCAGCAGCTGGGTGGAGGAGCAGTACTTC.

The V gene is TRBV29-1, the J gene TRBJ2-5; tentatively, D is TRBD2 (7 bases). Per germline, CDR1 SQVTM and CDR2 ANQGSEA. The CDR3 loop spans 13 amino acids. V lost 3 bases to trimming and J lost 5 bases, with 13 bases between them. This chain's CDR3 is CSVDGGRLETQYF. For the CDR3, the DNA is TGCAGCGTTGACGGGGGGCGGTTGGAGACCCAGTACTTC. The full variable domain, rest sourced from reference TRBV29-1 and TRBJ2-5, is SAVISQKPSRDICQRGTSLTIQCQVDSQVTMMFWYRQQPGQSLTLIATANQGSEATYESGFVIDKFPISRPNLTFSTLTVSNMSPEDSSIYLCSVDGGRLETQYFGPGTRLLVL.

The genes are TRBV5-1 and TRBJ2-3; 10 bases agree with TRBD1. The V segment lost 3 bases and the J segment 4 bases; nucleotides outside the gene matches: 5. The CDR3 has 15 amino acids. Germline V gene sequence: CDR1 SGHRS, CDR2 YFSETQ. In DNA, the CDR3 is TGCGCCAGCAGCTCGGACAGGGGGTTCCCAGATACGCAGTATTTT. It is translated as CASSSDRGFPDTQYF.

The chain carries TRBV27 and TRBJ2-7; 7 positions agree with TRBD1. The germline CDR1 and CDR2 sequences are MNHEY and SMNVEV (reference sequence). The CDR3 is 15 amino acids. V was pared by 6 bases and J by 2 bases, with 10 bases of the junction left unmatched. CDR3: CASSAIGTAPYEQYF. The CDR3 region has the DNA TGTGCCAGCAGCGCCATTGGGACAGCTCCCTACGAGCAGTACTTC.